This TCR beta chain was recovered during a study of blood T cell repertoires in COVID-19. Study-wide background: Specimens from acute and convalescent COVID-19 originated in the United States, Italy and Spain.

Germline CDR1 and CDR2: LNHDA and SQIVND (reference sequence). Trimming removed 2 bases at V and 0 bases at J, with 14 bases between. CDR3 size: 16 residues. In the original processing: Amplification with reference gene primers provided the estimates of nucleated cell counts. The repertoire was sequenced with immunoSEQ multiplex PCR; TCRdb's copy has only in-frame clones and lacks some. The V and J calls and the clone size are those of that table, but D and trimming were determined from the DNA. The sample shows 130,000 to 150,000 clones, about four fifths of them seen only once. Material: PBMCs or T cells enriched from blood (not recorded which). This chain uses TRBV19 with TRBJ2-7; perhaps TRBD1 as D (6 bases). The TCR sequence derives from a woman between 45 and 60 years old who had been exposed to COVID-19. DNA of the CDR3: TGTGCCAGTAGTATAAGTCAGGGGCCGAGCTCCTACGAGCAGTACTTC. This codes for CASSISQGPSSYEQYF.